The present entry profiles one TCR beta chain with its context. The data originate from a study of cytomegalovirus exposure and HLA in healthy donors. Germline lookup yields CDR1 ENHRY and CDR2 SYGVKD. Trimming left V 3 bases short and J 2 bases short, with 17 bases between. This CDR3 region has 16 residues. PCR amplification relied on 60 Vbeta primers (plus 13 Jbeta primers). Original handling: In a later analysis, 60 million to 90 million unique TCR beta chains included roughly 11 million shared by two or more donors. Generated by immunoSEQ multiplex PCR, the TCRdb table keeps only in-frame clones and is missing some. From that table come the V and J calls and clone size; the DNA was used to work out D and trimming. The sample has 100,000 to 150,000 clones, about 80% seen once.

This TCR was recovered from a man under 40 in good health and CMV-seropositive. The rearrangement uses TRBV10-3 and TRBJ2-7, with D uncertain. The sequenced material came from PBMCs. The CDR3 loop is CAISDSPVGRTYEQYF. The DNA for the CDR3 is TGTGCCATCAGTGACTCCCCTGTCGGCAGGACCTACGAGCAGTACTTC.